What follows are 18 T cell receptor beta chains derived from one specimen sequenced in a study of identical twins (dated by TCRdb to the mid-2010s). Library preparation employed 5' RACE. The data were produced on an Illumina HiSeq 2000. Starting from the raw public reads, TCRdb applied fastp trimming at Q25, assembled clones with MiXCR and retained in-frame beta chains. Every entry covers one CDR3 protein and lists the most common genes and DNA from its rows. This sample comprises about 480,000 distinct CDR3 sequences, 14% of them detected only once. The ten largest make up more than 0.5% of the sample. These data also formed part of another study, on yellow fever vaccine responses in identical twins.

The specimen was CD4+ T cells sorted from blood. These receptors originate from a woman aged 18-30 years in good health.

The J gene is TRBJ1-1, the V gene TRBV29-1, with D uncertain. V lost 1 base and J lost 0, with 9 bases in between. CDR1 and CDR2 from the germline V gene are SQVTM and ANQGSEA. This CDR3 is built from 14 residues. The DNA of the CDR3 is TGCAGCGTTGAAGGGTCCCGGGTGAACACTGAAGCTTTCTTT. This codes for CSVEGSRVNTEAFF.

This chain connects TRBV30 to TRBJ2-7; the D gene could be TRBD1 or TRBD2 (7 bases each). Trimming removed 1 base from V and 6 bases from J, with 13 bases in between. The CDR3 sequence is 13 residues long. In germline, CDR1 is GTSNPN, CDR2 SVGIG (reference sequence). CDR3 in DNA: TGTGCCTGGAGTGACAGGGGAGGGGGCGAGCAGTACTTC. Amino acid sequence: CAWSDRGGGEQYF.

This clonotype turned up a few times. DNA for the CDR3: TGTGCCAGCAGCGCAGCATCTTTTAGAGAGCAGTACTTC. Protein sequence: CASSAASFREQYF. The genes are TRBV9 and TRBJ2-7; D gene uncertain. CDR3 length equals 13 residues. The germline V gene encodes CDR1 SGDLS and CDR2 YYNGEE. Trimming shortened V by 3 bases and J by 7 bases, and 14 bases separated the two germline ends.

The V and J genes are TRBV6-2 or TRBV6-3 and TRBJ2-1; no definite D call. The germline gives CDR1 MNHEY, CDR2 SVGEGT. Between the trimmed V and J ends, which lost 7 bases and 0 bases, there was a span of 19 bases. This CDR3 comprises 17 residues. CDR3 sequence: CASTETPRVGSYNEQFF. DNA for the CDR3: TGTGCCAGCACCGAAACCCCCCGTGTGGGCTCCTACAATGAGCAGTTCTTC.

This clonotype was seen once. This chain links TRBV6-2 or TRBV6-3 with TRBJ2-7; tentative D call: TRBD1 (5 bases). Looked up from germline, CDR1 is MNHEY and CDR2 is SVGEGT. The CDR3 length is 13 residues. Trimming removed 6 bases from V and 2 bases from J, with 11 bases in between. The CDR3 nucleotides read TGTGCCAGCAGAAGACAGAGGACCTACGAGCAGTACTTC. Encoded protein: CASRRQRTYEQYF.

This clonotype was recorded a few times. V and J are TRBV7-9 and TRBJ2-1; either TRBD1 or TRBD2 may supply D (5 bases each). The CDR3 runs to 15 residues. Germline loops: CDR1 SEHNR, CDR2 FQNEAQ (reference sequence). With 4 bases removed from V and 5 bases from J, the gap between germline ends came to 15 bases. CDR3 coding DNA: TGTGCCAGCAGCTCACTAGGGACGGTCAACAATGAGCAGTTCTTC. Encoded protein: CASSSLGTVNNEQFF.

This clonotype was detected only once. The chain carries TRBV5-4 and TRBJ2-6; 7 positions match TRBD1. The V and J ends lost 0 bases and 0 bases, in that order; junction bases with no gene match: 9. From germline, CDR1 is SGHNT and CDR2 YYREEE (reference sequence). This CDR3 has 19 amino acids. The CDR3 reads CASSLARTGGISGANVLTF. DNA for the CDR3: TGTGCCAGCAGCTTGGCCCGGACAGGAGGAATCTCTGGGGCCAACGTCCTGACTTTC.

This chain uses TRBV11-3 with TRBJ2-1, with 8 bases fitting TRBD2. Germline V lookup: CDR1 SGHNT, CDR2 YENEEA. V was pared by 2 bases and J by 0 bases, with 6 bases of the junction left unmatched. This CDR3 is 17 amino acids long. The CDR3 sequence is CASSLSLAGSSYNEQFF. The CDR3 DNA reads TGTGCCAGCAGCTTATCCTTAGCGGGGAGCTCCTACAATGAGCAGTTCTTC. The full variable domain, completed using reference TRBV11-3 and TRBJ2-1, is EAGVVQSPRYKIIEKKQPVAFWCNPISGHNTLYWYLQNLGQGPELLIRYENEEAVDDSQLPKDRFSAERLKGVDSTLKIQPAELGDSAVYLCASSLSLAGSSYNEQFFGPGTRLTVL.

The genes are TRBV9 and TRBJ2-2, with TRBD2 identical over 10 bases. J was trimmed by 6 bases and V by 3 bases; bases with no gene match: 17. Germline CDR1 reads SGDLS; CDR2 reads YYNGEE. The CDR3 runs 19 residues. The CDR3 loop is CASSAGQRAGGPEAGELFF. CDR3 nucleotide sequence: TGTGCCAGCAGCGCGGGACAACGAGCGGGAGGGCCTGAAGCCGGGGAGCTGTTTTTT. Combining the CDR3 with reference TRBV9 and TRBJ2-2 gives the whole variable domain DSGVTQTPKHLITATGQRVTLRCSPRSGDLSVYWYQQSLDQGLQFLIQYYNGEERAKGNILERFSAQQFPDLHSELNLSSLELGDSALYFCASSAGQRAGGPEAGELFFGEGSRLTVL.

This clonotype was picked up a small number of times. The rearrangement joins TRBV4-3 to TRBJ2-7; D not resolved. The germline gives CDR1 LGHNA, CDR2 YSLEER. Trimming stripped 5 bases from V and 3 bases from J, with 2 bases between. This CDR3 spans 10 amino acids. The CDR3 coding sequence is TGCGCCAGCAGCAACTACGAGCAGTACTTC. This sequence encodes CASSNYEQYF.

Many counts were recorded for this clonotype. V is TRBV27 and J is TRBJ1-5, with D hard to call. V was pared by 3 bases and J by 7 bases, with 10 bases between. This CDR3 contains 13 residues. Looked up from germline, CDR1 is MNHEY and CDR2 is SMNVEV (reference sequence). The DNA of the CDR3 is TGTGCCAGCAGTTTCCTCGGCGGCCAGCCCCAGCATTTT. It yields the protein CASSFLGGQPQHF.

This sequence joins TRBV7-2 and TRBJ2-3; D gene ambiguous. From germline, CDR1 is SGHTA and CDR2 FQGNSA. The germline V and J ends were trimmed by 4 bases and 0 bases, with 5 bases remaining between them. The CDR3 covers 13 residues. The CDR3 bases are TGTGCCAGCAGCTCCATTAGCACAGATACGCAGTATTTT. As protein: CASSSISTDTQYF.

The chain joins TRBV5-6 to TRBJ2-3, with D possibly matching TRBD2 (5 bases). With 4 bases removed from V and 4 bases from J, the gap between germline ends came to 16 bases. The CDR3 totals 15 residues. Germline V gene data show CDR1 as SGHDT and CDR2 as YYEEEE. DNA for the CDR3: TGTGCCAGCAGCCTAGGCCGGGGAAGGGCAGATACGCAGTATTTT. Translated, it gives CASSLGRGRADTQYF.

There are many counts of this clonotype. This chain joins TRBV7-2 and TRBJ2-1, with D uncertain. The CDR3 has 15 amino acids. Germline V gene sequence: CDR1 SGHTA, CDR2 FQGNSA. V was clipped by 1 base and J by 2 bases, with 9 bases between them. CDR3 sequence (DNA): TGTGCCAGCAGCTTAGTTGGCGGAACCTACAATGAGCAGTTCTTC. This gives the protein CASSLVGGTYNEQFF.

The V and J genes are TRBV5-1 and TRBJ2-3; 13 positions match TRBD2. The germline V gene encodes CDR1 SGHRS and CDR2 YFSETQ. The CDR3 runs to 17 residues. J was trimmed by 1 base and V by 3 bases; bases with no gene match: 5. CDR3: CASSSGLAGRGTDTQYF. CDR3 DNA sequence: TGCGCCAGCAGCTCGGGACTAGCGGGGCGGGGCACAGATACGCAGTATTTT. Drawing the rest from reference TRBV5-1 and TRBJ2-3, the complete variable domain is KAGVTQTPRYLIKTRGQQVTLSCSPISGHRSVSWYQQTPGQGLQFLFEYFSETQRNKGNFPGRFSGRQFSNSRSEMNVSTLELGDSALYLCASSSGLAGRGTDTQYFGPGTRLTVL.

The rearrangement uses TRBV24-1 and TRBJ2-1; 7 nucleotides line up with TRBD2. The V gene's germline CDR1 is KGHDR and CDR2 SFDVKD. The CDR3 is 16 residues long. V dropped 3 bases and J dropped 4; count of bases not matched to a gene: 8. The CDR3 bases are TGTGCCACCAGTGATCAAGCGGGGATGGGTTACAATGAGCAGTTCTTC. Protein product: CATSDQAGMGYNEQFF.

This clonotype was seen a few times. The chain is built from TRBV7-9 and TRBJ2-5; TRBD1 matches 10 bases. The V gene's germline CDR1 is SEHNR and CDR2 FQNEAQ (reference sequence). The CDR3 consists of 15 residues. V was clipped by 5 bases and J by 4 bases; unmatched bases: 7. CDR3 protein: CASSPGTGEGETQYF. The CDR3 nucleotides read TGTGCCAGCAGCCCCGGGACAGGGGAAGGAGAGACCCAGTACTTC.

This clonotype was found a few times. The gene calls are TRBV20-1 and TRBJ2-1; TRBD2 aligns across 10 bases. With 5 bases clipped from V and 7 bases from J, the junction kept 8 bases outside the gene matches. CDR3 length: 14 residues. Looked up from germline, CDR1 is DFQATT and CDR2 is SNEGSKA (reference sequence). CDR3 bases: TGCAGTGCTCCTAAGCGGGAGGGCCTGAATGAGCAGTTCTTC. Its translation: CSAPKREGLNEQFF.